The sequence of this T cell receptor beta chain was determined in a study of siplizumab effects on memory and regulatory T cells. Assays were performed on roughly 10^5 TCR templates per sample. Sequencing used immunoSEQ multiplex PCR; TCRdb keeps in-frame clones, though not all of them. The repertoire includes more than 85,000 clones, more than 90% of them detected once, and 1.3% sits in the top ten. As for this clone: Antigen unknown.

Points from the study as a whole: Siplizumab, the agent tested, significantly reduced alloreactive sequences traceable to unstimulated CD4+ memory cells.

The CDR3 sequence is 14 residues long. Germline V gene data show CDR1 as SGHDT and CDR2 as YYEEEE. With 5 bases clipped from V and 5 bases from J, the junction kept 6 bases outside the gene matches. The V call is TRBV5-6, the J call TRBJ1-4; TRBD1 aligns across 7 bases. This TCR was sampled from a human donor in good health. Sequenced input: CD4+ T cells sorted from blood. The CDR3 DNA follows: TGTGCCAGCAGGTTGAGACAGGGCAATGAAAAACTGTTTTTT. Translated, it gives CASRLRQGNEKLFF.